A single T cell receptor beta chain is shown here with its context. Its antigen remains unknown. The sample comes from a study of ipilimumab plus nivolumab after autologous stem cell transplantation. The wider study: A median of about eight nivolumab and a few ipilimumab doses were given. Study-wide results and caveats: The authors say TCR, Treg and microbiome findings warrant further study.

Here immunoSEQ multiplex PCR was the method, and the copy in TCRdb shows in-frame clones only, minus some. The sample holds 20,000 to 25,000 clones, 70% to 85% seen once. Germline values: CDR1 LNHDA, CDR2 SQIVND (reference sequence). There are 15 residues in the CDR3. Trimming at V came to 2 bases and at J to 3 bases, leaving 4 bases not matched to a gene. Patients got ipilimumab 1 mg/kg beginning 14 to 28 days post-transplant. Through week 26, nivolumab 3 mg/kg IV was given weeks 1, 4, 7, 10, then biweekly. This receptor was obtained from a male donor with diffuse large B-cell lymphoma. Sequencing was performed on PBMCs, taken in a trial of ipilimumab plus nivolumab as post-transplant consolidation. The chain has TRBV19 and TRBJ2-5, with TRBD1 matching 9 bases. The CDR3 region is CASSIWGTGKETQYF. CDR3 nucleotides: TGTGCCAGTAGTATATGGGGGACAGGGAAAGAGACCCAGTACTTC.